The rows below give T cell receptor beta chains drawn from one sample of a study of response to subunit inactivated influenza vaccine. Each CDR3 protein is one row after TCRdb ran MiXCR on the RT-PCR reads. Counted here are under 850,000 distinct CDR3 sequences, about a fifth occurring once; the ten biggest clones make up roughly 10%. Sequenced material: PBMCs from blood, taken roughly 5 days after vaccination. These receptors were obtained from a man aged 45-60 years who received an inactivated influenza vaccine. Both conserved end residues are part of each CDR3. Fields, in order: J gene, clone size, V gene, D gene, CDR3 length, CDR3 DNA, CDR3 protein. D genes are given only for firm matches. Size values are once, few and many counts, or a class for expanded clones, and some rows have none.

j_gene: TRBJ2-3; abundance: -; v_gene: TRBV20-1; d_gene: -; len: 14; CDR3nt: TGCAGCTTGAGTCAGGACAGACGAACAGATACGCAGTATTTT; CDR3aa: CSLSQDRRTDTQYF
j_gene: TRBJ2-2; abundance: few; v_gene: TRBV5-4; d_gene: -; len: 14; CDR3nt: TGTGCCAGCAGCTTGGCTGGGCCCACCGGGGAGCTGTTTTTT; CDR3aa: CASSLAGPTGELFF
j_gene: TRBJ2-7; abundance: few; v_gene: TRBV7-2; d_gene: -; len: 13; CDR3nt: TGTGCCAGCAACACCCCGGGTGGGCACGAGCAGTACTTC; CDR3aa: CASNTPGGHEQYF
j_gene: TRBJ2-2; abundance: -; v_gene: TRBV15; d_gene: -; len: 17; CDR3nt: TGTGCCACCAGCAGAGCGGGGGACTTACAAAACACCGGGGAGCTGTTTTTT; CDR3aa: CATSRAGDLQNTGELFF
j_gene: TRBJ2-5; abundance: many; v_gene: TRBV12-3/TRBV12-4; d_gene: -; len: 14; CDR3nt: TGTGCCAGCAGTAGGGCGGGGGCTATGGAGACCCAGTACTTC; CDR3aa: CASSRAGAMETQYF
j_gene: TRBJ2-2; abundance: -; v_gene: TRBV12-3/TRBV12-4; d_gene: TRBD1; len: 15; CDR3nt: TGTGCCAGCAGGCACCCCGGGACAGGGGACGGGGAGCTGTTTTTT; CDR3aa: CASRHPGTGDGELFF
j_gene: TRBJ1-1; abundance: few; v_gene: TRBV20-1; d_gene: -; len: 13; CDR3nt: TGCAGTGTCATGACAGGAGCGAACACTGAAGCTTTCTTT; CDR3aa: CSVMTGANTEAFF
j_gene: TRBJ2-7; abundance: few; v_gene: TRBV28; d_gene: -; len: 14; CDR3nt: TGTGCCAGCACTCCGATGGGGTGGTCCTACGAGCAGTACTTC; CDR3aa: CASTPMGWSYEQYF
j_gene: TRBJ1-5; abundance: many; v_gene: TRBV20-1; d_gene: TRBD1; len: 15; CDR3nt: TGCAGTGCTGCGGAAACAGGGGGACGTGATCAGCCCCAGCATTTT; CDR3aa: CSAAETGGRDQPQHF
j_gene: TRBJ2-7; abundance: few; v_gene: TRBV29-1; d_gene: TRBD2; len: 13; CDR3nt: TGCAGTGGTACCGGGACTAGCTCCTACGAGCAGTACTTC; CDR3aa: CSGTGTSSYEQYF
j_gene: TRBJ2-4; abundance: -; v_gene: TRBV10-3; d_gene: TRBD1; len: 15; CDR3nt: TGTGCCATCAGTGGAGGACAGGGGACCAAAAACATTCAGTACTTC; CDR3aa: CAISGGQGTKNIQYF
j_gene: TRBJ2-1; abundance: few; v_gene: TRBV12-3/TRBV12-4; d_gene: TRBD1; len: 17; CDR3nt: TGTGCCAGCAGTTTCCTACAGGGGCGGAAGTATTTGAATGAGCAGTTCTTC; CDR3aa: CASSFLQGRKYLNEQFF
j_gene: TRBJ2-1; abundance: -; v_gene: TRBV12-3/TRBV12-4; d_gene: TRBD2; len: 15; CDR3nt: TGTGCCAGGAGTCTCACTAGCGGGAGTGGAAATGAGCAGTTCTTC; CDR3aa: CARSLTSGSGNEQFF
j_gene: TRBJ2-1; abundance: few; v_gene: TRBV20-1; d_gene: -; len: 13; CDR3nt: TGCAGTGCTCAAGAGGCGGCAGACAATGAGCAGTTCTTC; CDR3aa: CSAQEAADNEQFF
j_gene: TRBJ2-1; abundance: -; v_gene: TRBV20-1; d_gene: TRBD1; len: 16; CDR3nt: TGCAGTGCTAGAGTGCTAGGACAGGGTGCCTACAATGAGCAGCTCTTC; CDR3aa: CSARVLGQGAYNEQLF
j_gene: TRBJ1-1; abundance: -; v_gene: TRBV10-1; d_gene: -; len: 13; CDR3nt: TGCGCCAGCAGTGAGTCGTGGGGCACTGAAGCTTTCTTT; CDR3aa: CASSESWGTEAFF
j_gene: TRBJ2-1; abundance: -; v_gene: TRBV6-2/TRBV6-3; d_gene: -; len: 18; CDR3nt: TGTGCCAGCAGTTATCGGCAGGGGCGCTCCTCATCCTACAATGAGCAGTTCTTC; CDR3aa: CASSYRQGRSSSYNEQFF
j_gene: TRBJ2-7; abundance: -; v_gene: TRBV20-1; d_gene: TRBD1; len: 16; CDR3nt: TGCAGTGCTAGGGGAAACTTAGGGACAGGGGACTACGAGCAGTACTTC; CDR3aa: CSARGNLGTGDYEQYF
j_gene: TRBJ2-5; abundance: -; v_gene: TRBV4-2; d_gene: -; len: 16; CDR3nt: TGTGCCAGCAGCCAAGGATTCTACGGCCCCCAAGAGACCCAGTACTTC; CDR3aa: CASSQGFYGPQETQYF
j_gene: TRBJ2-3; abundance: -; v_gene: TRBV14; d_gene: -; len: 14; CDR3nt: TGTGCCAGCAGCCAAGGAGCTTTCACAGATACGCAGTATTTT; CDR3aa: CASSQGAFTDTQYF
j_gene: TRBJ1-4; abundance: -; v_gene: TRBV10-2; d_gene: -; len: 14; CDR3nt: TGCGCCAGCACAGCAGGGGCGACTAATGAAAAACTGTTTTTT; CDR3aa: CASTAGATNEKLFF
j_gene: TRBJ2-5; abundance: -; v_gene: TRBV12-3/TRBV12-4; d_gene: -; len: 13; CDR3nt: TGTGCCAGCAGTGTGGACTTTCAAGAGACCCAGTACTTC; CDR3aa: CASSVDFQETQYF
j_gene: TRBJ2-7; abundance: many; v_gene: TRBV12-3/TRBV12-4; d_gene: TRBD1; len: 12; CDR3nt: TGTGCCAGCAGTTTAGTAGGGGGCAAGCAGTACTTC; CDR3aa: CASSLVGGKQYF
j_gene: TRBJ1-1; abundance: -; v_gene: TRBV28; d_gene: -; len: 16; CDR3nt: TGTGCCAGCAGTCTAGGCCTTGTGGGACCGAACACTGAAGCTTTCTTT; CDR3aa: CASSLGLVGPNTEAFF
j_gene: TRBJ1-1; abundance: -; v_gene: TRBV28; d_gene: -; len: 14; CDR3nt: TGTGCCAGCAGTCTCCCGGGGGGCGACACTGAAGCTTTCTTT; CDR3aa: CASSLPGGDTEAFF
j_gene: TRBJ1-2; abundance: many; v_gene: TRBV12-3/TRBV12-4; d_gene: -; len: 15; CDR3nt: TGTGCCAGCAGTTCTTCAGACAGACCGCCCTATGGCTACACCTTC; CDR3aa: CASSSSDRPPYGYTF
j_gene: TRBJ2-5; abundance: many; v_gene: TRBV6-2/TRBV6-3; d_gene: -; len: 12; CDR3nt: TGTGCCAGCACCCAAGGAGGAGAGACCCAGTACTTC; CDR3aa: CASTQGGETQYF
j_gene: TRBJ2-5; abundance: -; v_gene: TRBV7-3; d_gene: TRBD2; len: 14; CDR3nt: TGTGCCAGCAGCTTAACGGCGGGAGGGGAGACCCAGTACTTC; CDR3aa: CASSLTAGGETQYF
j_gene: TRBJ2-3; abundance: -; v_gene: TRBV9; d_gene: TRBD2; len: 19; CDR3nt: TGTGCCAGCAGCGTAGAACCTACTAGAACTAGCGGGGGAACAGATACGCAGTATTTT; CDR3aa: CASSVEPTRTSGGTDTQYF
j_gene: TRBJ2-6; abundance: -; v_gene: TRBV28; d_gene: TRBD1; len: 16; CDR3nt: TGTGCCACCAATTTACAGGGGAGTGCTGGGGCCAACGTCCTGACTTTC; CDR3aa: CATNLQGSAGANVLTF
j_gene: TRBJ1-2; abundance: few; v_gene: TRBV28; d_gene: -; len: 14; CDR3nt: TGTGCCAGCAGTTTGCCAGGGACGTTCTATGGCTACACCTTC; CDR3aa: CASSLPGTFYGYTF
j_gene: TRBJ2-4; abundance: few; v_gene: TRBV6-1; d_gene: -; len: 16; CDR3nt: TGTGCCAGCGGACCAACAGGAGCACTAGCCAAAAACATTCAGTACTTC; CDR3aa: CASGPTGALAKNIQYF
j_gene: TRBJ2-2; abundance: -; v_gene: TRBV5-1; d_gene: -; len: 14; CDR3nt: TGCGCCAGCAGCTATGGACACAACACCGGGGAGCTGTTTTTT; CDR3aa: CASSYGHNTGELFF
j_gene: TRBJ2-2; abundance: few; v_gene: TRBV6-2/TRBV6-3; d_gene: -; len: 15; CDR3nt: TGTGCCAGCAGTGACGGTAGCGGGAACACCGGGGAGCTGTTTTTT; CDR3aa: CASSDGSGNTGELFF
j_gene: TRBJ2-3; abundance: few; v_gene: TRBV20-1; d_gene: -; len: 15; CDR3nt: TGCAGTGCTTCGGGGGTACAGGCAAGCACAGATACGCAGTATTTT; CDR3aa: CSASGVQASTDTQYF
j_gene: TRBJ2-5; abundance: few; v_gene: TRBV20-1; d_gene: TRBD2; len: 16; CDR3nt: TGCAGTGCTATAGGGACTAGCGGGAGATCACAAGAGACCCAGTACTTC; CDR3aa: CSAIGTSGRSQETQYF
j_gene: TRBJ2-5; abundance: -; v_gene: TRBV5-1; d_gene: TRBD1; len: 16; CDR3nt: TGCGCCAGCAGCTTGGGGGTGGGACAGACCCAAGAGACCCAGTACTTC; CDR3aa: CASSLGVGQTQETQYF
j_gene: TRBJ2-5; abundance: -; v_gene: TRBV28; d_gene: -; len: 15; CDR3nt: TGTGCCAGCAGTTCGCCCCAGGGGTCGGGAGAGACCCAGTACTTC; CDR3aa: CASSSPQGSGETQYF
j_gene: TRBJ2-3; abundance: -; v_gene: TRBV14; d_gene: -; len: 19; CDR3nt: TGTGCCAGCAGCCAACTGCGATACGATGGGCAGCTCGGCACAGATACGCAGTATTTT; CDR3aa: CASSQLRYDGQLGTDTQYF
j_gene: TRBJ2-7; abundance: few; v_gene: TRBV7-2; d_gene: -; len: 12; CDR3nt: TGTGCCAGCAGCCCCCGCGGTAACGAGCAGTACTTC; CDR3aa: CASSPRGNEQYF
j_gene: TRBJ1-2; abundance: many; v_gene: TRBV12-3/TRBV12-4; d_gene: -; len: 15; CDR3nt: TGTGCCAGCAGTTTTGCTGCAGTGCATAACTATGGCTACACCTTC; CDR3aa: CASSFAAVHNYGYTF
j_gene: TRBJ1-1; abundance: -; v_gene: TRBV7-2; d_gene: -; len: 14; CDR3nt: TGTGCCAGCAGCCCCGGGACAACGAACACTGAAGCTTTCTTT; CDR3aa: CASSPGTTNTEAFF
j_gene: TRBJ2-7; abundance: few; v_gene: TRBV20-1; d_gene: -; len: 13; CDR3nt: TGCAGTGCTCCCGGACAGCCCTCCTACGAGCAGTACTTC; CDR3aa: CSAPGQPSYEQYF
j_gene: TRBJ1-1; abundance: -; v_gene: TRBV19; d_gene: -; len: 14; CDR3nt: TGTGCCAGTAGTATTGGGGGGCAGGACACTGAAGCTTTCTTT; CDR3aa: CASSIGGQDTEAFF
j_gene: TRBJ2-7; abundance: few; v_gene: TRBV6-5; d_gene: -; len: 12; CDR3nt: TGTGCCAGCGGGGACCGAAACTACGAGCAGTACTTC; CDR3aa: CASGDRNYEQYF
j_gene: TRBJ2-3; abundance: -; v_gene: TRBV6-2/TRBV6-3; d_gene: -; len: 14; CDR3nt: TGTGCCATCCAGCAGTTACGCGGGGATCGAACGCAGTATTTT; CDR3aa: CAIQQLRGDRTQYF
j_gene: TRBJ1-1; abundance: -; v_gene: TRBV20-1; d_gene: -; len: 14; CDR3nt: TGCAGTGCTAGGTCAACACCAAGGGACACTGAAGCTTTCTTT; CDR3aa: CSARSTPRDTEAFF
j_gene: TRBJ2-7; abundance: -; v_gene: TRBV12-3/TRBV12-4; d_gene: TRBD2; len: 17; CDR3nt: TGTGCCAGCAGTTCTTATTTTGGGCTAGCGGGAAAATACGAGCAGTACTTC; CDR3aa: CASSSYFGLAGKYEQYF
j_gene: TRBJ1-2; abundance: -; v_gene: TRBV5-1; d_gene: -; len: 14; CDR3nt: TGCGCCAGCAGCTTGGACAGGTCTAACTATGGCTACACCTTC; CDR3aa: CASSLDRSNYGYTF
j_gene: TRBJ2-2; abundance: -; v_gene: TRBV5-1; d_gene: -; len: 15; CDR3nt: TGCGCCAGCAGCTTGGCCTCGGAAAACACCGGGGAGCTGTTTTTT; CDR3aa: CASSLASENTGELFF
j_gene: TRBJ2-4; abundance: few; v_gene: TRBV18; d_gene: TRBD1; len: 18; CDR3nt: TGTGCCAGCTCACCACCGGGACAGGGGGTAATAGCCAAAAACATTCAGTACTTC; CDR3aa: CASSPPGQGVIAKNIQYF
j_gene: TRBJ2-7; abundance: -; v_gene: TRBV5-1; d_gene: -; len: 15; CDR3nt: TGCGCCAGCAGCTTGGTAGCAGGGGCCTACTACGAGCAGTACTTC; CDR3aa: CASSLVAGAYYEQYF